One sample yielded the 11 T cell receptor beta chains listed below, sequenced in a study of untreated major depressive disorder. Study conclusions and caveats: CD4+ T cells from depressed patients used TRBV05-01 (Vbeta 5.1) more often than controls.

Antigens of these TCRs are unknown. Profiled with immunoSEQ multiplex PCR; TCRdb holds only in-frame clones, not every one. The table has fewer than 30,000 clones, around 93% seen once. The material sequenced was CD4+ T cells from PBMCs. The receptors were gathered from a woman aged 25 to 39 with major depressive disorder.

The rearrangement links TRBV4-3 to TRBJ1-5; D gene uncertain. This CDR3 contains 15 residues. Deletions cut 0 bases from V and 7 bases from J, with 13 bases between. CDR1 is LGHNA, CDR2 YSLEER, per germline. CDR3 in DNA: TGCGCCAGCAGCCAAGAGGACGGTGTACGACAGCCCCAGCATTTT. Amino acid sequence: CASSQEDGVRQPQHF.

The chain is built from TRBV7-2 and TRBJ1-6; D uncertain. The CDR3 is 12 amino acids. Germline CDR1 SGHTA, CDR2 FQGNSA. Trimming stripped 1 base from V and 10 bases from J, with 5 bases between. CDR3 residues: CASSLGGSPLHF. CDR3 DNA: TGTGCCAGCAGCTTAGGAGGATCACCCCTCCACTTT.

The rearrangement uses TRBV7-9 and TRBJ2-1, with no clear D. CDR1 and CDR2 (germline): SEHNR, FQNEAQ (reference sequence). The CDR3 sequence is 13 residues long. V was shortened by 0 bases and J by 7 bases, with 7 bases between the two germline ends. In nucleotides, the CDR3 is TGTGCCAGCAGCTTAGCCCTGAGTAATGAGCAGTTCTTC. Protein sequence: CASSLALSNEQFF. Full variable domain (rest looked up from reference TRBV7-9 and TRBJ2-1): DTGVSQNPRHKITKRGQNVTFRCDPISEHNRLYWYRQTLGQGPEFLTYFQNEAQLEKSRLLSDRFSAERPKGSFSTLEIQRTEQGDSAMYLCASSLALSNEQFFGPGTRLTVL.

This clone has more than one count but fewer than ten. The chain is built from TRBV19 and TRBJ2-1; 9 bases map to TRBD1. The CDR3 is 14 amino acids. Germline-derived CDR1 and CDR2 are LNHDA and SQIVND (reference sequence). Trimming removed 8 bases from V and 6 bases from J; junction bases left unmatched: 8. The CDR3 nucleotides read TGTGCCAGTGGGACAGGGAATCGGGGCAATGAGCAGTTCTTC. This encodes CASGTGNRGNEQFF.

This chain uses TRBV2 with TRBJ2-3; a weak D match, TRBD1 (6 bases). Deletions cut 2 bases from V and 8 bases from J, with 17 bases between. CDR3 length: 15 amino acids. The germline CDR1 and CDR2 sequences are SNHLY and FYNNEI. CDR3 loop: CASSELLQGGGTQYF. In DNA, the CDR3 is TGTGCCAGCAGTGAATTATTACAGGGTGGAGGTACGCAGTATTTT.

Only one count was recorded for this clone. The DNA of the CDR3 is TGTGCCAGCAGCCCTGTCCCGGCGGATACGCAGTATTTT. Protein sequence: CASSPVPADTQYF. The chain carries TRBV5-6 and TRBJ2-3; D is ambiguous. Trimming stripped 4 bases from V and 6 bases from J, with 12 bases between. Germline values: CDR1 SGHDT, CDR2 YYEEEE. CDR3 size: 13 residues.

The CDR3 DNA follows: TGTGCCAGCAGTTCTAGCGGCCCCAGGGGGCGAAGGGAGCAGTACTTC. It codes for CASSSSGPRGRREQYF. The chain is built from TRBV27 and TRBJ2-7, with D possibly TRBD1 on 8 matching bases. V was cut by 4 bases and J by 7 bases, with 23 bases left in between. Germline lookup yields CDR1 MNHEY and CDR2 SMNVEV (reference sequence). The CDR3 is 16 amino acids.

This clone has only a few counts. This chain joins TRBV5-4 and TRBJ2-7, with 10 bases that match TRBD1. V lost 4 bases, J lost 3 bases, and 4 bases stayed unmatched. This CDR3 is 14 amino acids long. Germline CDR1 is SGHNT and CDR2 is YYREEE (reference sequence). This chain's CDR3 is CASSGTGVDYEQYF. The DNA for the CDR3 is TGTGCCAGCAGCGGGACAGGGGTGGACTACGAGCAGTACTTC.

The chain uses TRBV9 and TRBJ2-2; 8 bases agree with TRBD2. Per the germline V gene, CDR1 is SGDLS and CDR2 is YYNGEE. The CDR3 has 16 amino acids. Trimming cost V 0 bases and J 2 bases; bases outside gene matches: 3. The CDR3 bases are TGTGCCAGCAGCGTAGCGGCGGGGGGAAACACCGGGGAGCTGTTTTTT. Translating gives CASSVAAGGNTGELFF.

This clone has more than one count but fewer than ten. The chain combines TRBV28 with TRBJ1-2, with a possible D match to TRBD1 (5 bases). Trimming took 7 bases from V and 7 from J, leaving 19 bases between them. Germline CDR1 MDHEN, CDR2 SYDVKM. The CDR3 runs to 14 residues. The CDR3 sequence: CASTPDRGNGGYTF. In DNA, the CDR3 is TGTGCCAGCACCCCGGATCGGGGGAATGGTGGCTACACCTTC.

The rearrangement joins TRBV7-2 to TRBJ2-5, with D tentatively TRBD2 (5 bases). Trimming left V 5 bases short and J 5 bases short, with 15 bases between. Germline CDR1 is SGHTA and CDR2 is FQGNSA. CDR3 length: 14 residues. CDR3 residues: CASSLSGLPETQYF. The DNA of the CDR3 is TGTGCCAGCAGCCTTTCCGGACTCCCGGAGACCCAGTACTTC.